These T cell receptor beta chains were read from a single sample in a study of control samples from healthy donors and cancer patients. Method: immunoSEQ multiplex PCR; TCRdb's copy keeps in-frame clones and lacks some. The sample includes about 160,000 clones, about 94% of them seen just once. Sequencing was performed on blood. The receptor source for this set is a woman between 35 and 50 years old in good health. CDR3s include the opening cysteine and the closing phenylalanine or tryptophan. The D gene is left open where the match is weak. Clone size is shown for a subset of rows, as once, few, many or a class of expanded clone.

TRBJ2-3 TRBV27 once NA TGTGCCAGCAGTTTTAGGGAGATTCAATTAAACACAGATACGCAGTATTTT CASSFREIQLNTDTQYF
TRBJ1-3 TRBV7-2 once NA TGTGCCAGCAGCTCTTACTCTGGAAACACCATATATTTT CASSSYSGNTIYF
TRBJ1-2 TRBV4-1 NA NA TGCGCCAGCAGCCGCGGAACAGGGACTAACTATGGCTACACCTTC CASSRGTGTNYGYTF
TRBJ1-1 TRBV6-2/TRBV6-3 NA NA TGTGCCAGCAGCTTAAGAGCAATGAACACTGAAGCTTTCTTT CASSLRAMNTEAFF
TRBJ1-1 TRBV7-2 NA NA TGTGCCAGCAGCTTATCCCAGGGGTACGTCATGAACACTGAAGCTTTCTTT CASSLSQGYVMNTEAFF
TRBJ1-1 TRBV19 NA NA TGTGCCAGTAGGCTGACAGAGAACACTGAAGCTTTCTTT CASRLTENTEAFF
TRBJ1-2 TRBV27 NA NA TGTGCCACCCTCTTTCGAGGGTCCCACACCTTC CATLFRGSHTF
TRBJ1-2 TRBV6-5 NA NA TGTGCCAGCAGTAGGGGTGGTAACTATGGCTACACCTTC CASSRGGNYGYTF
TRBJ1-2 TRBV6-5 NA NA TGTGCCACCTCATTGCCCAGGGGAGGGGGCTACACCTTC CATSLPRGGGYTF
TRBJ2-1 TRBV7-9 NA TRBD1 TGTGCCAGCAGCCACCCGGGACAGCCCAATGAGCAGTTCTTC CASSHPGQPNEQFF
TRBJ2-1 TRBV2 NA NA TGTGCCAGCAGTGAAGCCGGTAGTGGATCCTACAATGAGCAGTTCTTC CASSEAGSGSYNEQFF
TRBJ1-6 TRBV30 once NA TGTGCCTGGAGCCCATACTATAATTCACCCCTCCACTTT CAWSPYYNSPLHF
TRBJ1-5 TRBV10-2 NA NA TGCGCCAGCAGTCAAGGTGTCAATCAGCCCCAGCATTTT CASSQGVNQPQHF
TRBJ1-5 TRBV30 NA NA TGTGCCTGGAGTGGGGGGAGTAGCAATCAGCCCCAGCATTTT CAWSGGSSNQPQHF
TRBJ2-3 TRBV6-6 few NA TGTGCCAGCAGTTATTACAGCGTCGGGGATACGCAGTATTTT CASSYYSVGDTQYF
TRBJ1-1 TRBV7-2 NA NA TGTGCCAGCAGCTTAAATACGGACACTGAAGCTTTCTTT CASSLNTDTEAFF
TRBJ2-1 TRBV6-4 NA TRBD2 TGTGCCAGCAGTGACTCATTAGTACCTAGCGGGAGGATATATGAGCAGTTCTTC CASSDSLVPSGRIYEQFF
TRBJ1-1 TRBV4-3 NA NA TGCGCCAGCAGCCAACAGGAATTCACTGAAGCTTTCTTT CASSQQEFTEAFF
TRBJ2-6 TRBV11-2 NA NA TGTGCCAGCAGCTTAGGGGAGGGGGCGGGGGCCAACGTCCTGACTTTC CASSLGEGAGANVLTF
TRBJ1-2 TRBV9 NA NA TGTGCCAGCAGCGTAGACCGGGGGGGAGGGAGATATGGCTACACCTTC CASSVDRGGGRYGYTF
TRBJ2-7 TRBV5-5 once TRBD2 TGTGCCAGCAGCTTGGGGGCTAGCGGGAGTGGTATGTACGAGCAGTACTTC CASSLGASGSGMYEQYF
TRBJ1-4 TRBV19 NA NA TGTGCCAGTAGTAGCACCGGGACACCGAATGAAAAACTGTTTTTT CASSSTGTPNEKLFF
TRBJ2-7 TRBV29-1 NA TRBD2 TGCAGCGTTGGTCCTAGCGGGACAAGCGAGCAGTACTTC CSVGPSGTSEQYF
TRBJ1-1 TRBV6-5 NA NA TGTGCCAGCAGTTACTCCGGGTTCACTGAAGCTTTCTTT CASSYSGFTEAFF
TRBJ2-3 TRBV20-1 NA NA TGCAGTGCTAGTGTGGGGTACGTGAGCACAGATACGCAGTATTTT CSASVGYVSTDTQYF
TRBJ1-1 TRBV9 NA NA TGTGCCAGCAGCGGTAGTGGAATGGGGGAAGCTTTCTTT CASSGSGMGEAFF
TRBJ2-7 TRBV10-2 once NA TGCGCCAGCAGTGAGTACTACGAGCAGTACTTC CASSEYYEQYF
TRBJ1-3 TRBV30 few NA TGTGCCTGGAGTGGGGCTGGAAACACCATATATTTT CAWSGAGNTIYF
TRBJ1-2 TRBV3-1/TRBV3-2 NA NA TGTGCCAGCAGCCAAGGTAACGGCTACACCTTC CASSQGNGYTF
TRBJ1-4 TRBV5-1 NA NA TGCGCCAGCAGCTTACCCGGGAGTAATGAAAAACTGTTTTTT CASSLPGSNEKLFF
TRBJ1-5 TRBV6-2/TRBV6-3 NA NA TGTGCCAGCAGTTACAGTGGAAACAATCAGCCCCAGCATTTT CASSYSGNNQPQHF
TRBJ1-2 TRBV30 NA NA TGTGGCGGGGGGGACGGGGGCTACACCTTC CGGGDGGYTF
TRBJ2-7 TRBV28 NA NA TGTGCCAGCAGTTTGAGGGAGACGCGCTCCTACGAGCAGTACTTC CASSLRETRSYEQYF
TRBJ2-3 TRBV4-1 NA NA TGCGCCAGCAGCCACTCACAGGGTTCTAGCACAGATACGCAGTATTTT CASSHSQGSSTDTQYF
TRBJ2-1 TRBV5-4 NA NA TGTGCCAGCAGCTGGGGCGGGACGCATGTATACAATGAGCAGTTCTTC CASSWGGTHVYNEQFF
TRBJ1-3 TRBV11-1 once NA TGTGCCAGCAGCTTTGATTCCTCTGGAAACACCATATATTTT CASSFDSSGNTIYF
TRBJ2-3 TRBV5-1 NA TRBD2 TGCGCCAGCAGCTGGCGGACTAGCGGGACTGCAGATACGCAGTATTTT CASSWRTSGTADTQYF
TRBJ1-1 TRBV18 NA TRBD1 TGTGCCAGCTCACCGAGACAGGGGGCGGACGGATCTGAAGCTTTCTTT CASSPRQGADGSEAFF
TRBJ2-2 TRBV19 NA NA TGTGCCAGTACCAGCACAGGGTACCCCGGGGAGCTGTTTTTT CASTSTGYPGELFF
TRBJ1-1 TRBV2 NA NA TGTGCCAGCAGTGATAGCGGCGGAACAGCTTTCTTT CASSDSGGTAFF
TRBJ1-1 TRBV30 NA NA TGTGCCTGGGAGGACGGAATCGTTGCTACCTCTTTTGAAGCTTTCTTT CAWEDGIVATSFEAFF
TRBJ2-1 TRBV6-2/TRBV6-3 NA NA TGTGCCAGCAGTGACCCGAGGGGGAAATCCTACAATGAGCAGTTCTTC CASSDPRGKSYNEQFF
TRBJ2-7 TRBV6-5 NA TRBD1 TGTGCCAGCCTCCGGGACAGGGTGGTATCCTACGAGCAGTACTTC CASLRDRVVSYEQYF
TRBJ1-2 TRBV2 NA NA TGTGCCAGCAGTGAAAAGACAGCCTGGCGCTACACCTTC CASSEKTAWRYTF
TRBJ2-2 TRBV10-3 NA TRBD1 TGTGCCATCAGTGAGCCCGGGACAGGGAACACCGGGGAGCTGTTTTTT CAISEPGTGNTGELFF
TRBJ2-5 TRBV5-6 NA NA TGTGCCAGCAGCTTGGAAGGGGTGGTTGAGACCCAGTACTTC CASSLEGVVETQYF
TRBJ2-1 TRBV6-2/TRBV6-3 NA NA TGTGCCAGCAGTTACAAAGACACCCCCGGCGACAATGAGCAGTTCTTC CASSYKDTPGDNEQFF
TRBJ1-2 TRBV9 NA TRBD1 TGTGCCAGCAGCCGGGACAGAGCGCGAATTACTTATGGCTACACCTTC CASSRDRARITYGYTF
TRBJ1-1 TRBV20-1 NA NA TGCAGTGCTCACAGGGACACTGAAGCTTTCTTT CSAHRDTEAFF
TRBJ1-3 TRBV9 NA NA TGTGCCAGCAGCGTATCTACCTATAGAGCTGGAAACACCATATATTTT CASSVSTYRAGNTIYF
TRBJ1-4 TRBV24-1 NA TRBD1 TGTGCCACCAGTGACAAAGGGCCGGGACAGGGTGGGTCTAATGAAAAACTGTTTTTT CATSDKGPGQGGSNEKLFF